This record looks at one T cell receptor (beta chain) sequence and its context. Antigen specificity is unknown. CDR3 length: 16 amino acids. Germline values: CDR1 SGHVS, CDR2 FNYEAQ. The germline V and J ends were trimmed by 2 bases and 3 bases, with 16 bases remaining between them. The data stem from a study of T cell repertoires in cytomegalovirus infection. Background on the study: Matching HLA type, along with CMV infection, was indicated by public TCR beta signatures. Findings of the study overall: HLA-C-restricted TCR beta clonotypes specific for CMV led the ex vivo response.

TCRdb redid the calling of the reads with MiXCR, one entry per CDR3 protein. Found here are around 70,000 distinct CDR3 sequences, under 30% of them singletons; the top ten hold 59%. The rearrangement links TRBV7-6 to TRBJ1-2, with D perhaps matching TRBD1 (5 bases). The sample consisted of CD8+ T cells from cultured PBMCs, taken from culture after CMV antigen stimulation. The origin of this receptor is a human donor in good health (CMV status not recorded). Some clones in this sample may be carry-over from other donors' samples. CDR3 residues: CASSLQDTPLDYGYTF. The CDR3 DNA sequence: TGTGCCAGCAGCTTACAGGACACCCCCTTGGACTATGGCTACACCTTC.